This T cell receptor beta chain is from a study of cytomegalovirus exposure and HLA in healthy donors. Comments on this clone: Its matching antigen is unknown.

With 60 Vbeta and 13 Jbeta primers, the PCR was carried out. Libraries were prepared by immunoSEQ multiplex PCR; TCRdb keeps only in-frame clonotypes and omits some of them. The data contain about 180,000 clones, 84% of them singletons. The CDR3 has 17 residues. CDR1 WNHNN and CDR2 SYGVQD come from the germline V gene (reference sequence). The ends lost 1 base at V and 5 bases at J; junction bases unmatched: 4. Overall study findings and caveats: Exclusion as indistinguishable affected some V segments, including TRBV6-2 and TRBV6-3.

Sequencing was carried out using PBMCs. The chain links TRBV10-1 to TRBJ2-2; 13 nucleotides match TRBD2. The source is a boy aged 2-9 years in good health and CMV-seronegative. CDR3 region: CASSELRGLAGTGELFF. DNA for the CDR3: TGCGCCAGCAGTGAGTTGAGGGGACTAGCGGGAACCGGGGAGCTGTTTTTT.